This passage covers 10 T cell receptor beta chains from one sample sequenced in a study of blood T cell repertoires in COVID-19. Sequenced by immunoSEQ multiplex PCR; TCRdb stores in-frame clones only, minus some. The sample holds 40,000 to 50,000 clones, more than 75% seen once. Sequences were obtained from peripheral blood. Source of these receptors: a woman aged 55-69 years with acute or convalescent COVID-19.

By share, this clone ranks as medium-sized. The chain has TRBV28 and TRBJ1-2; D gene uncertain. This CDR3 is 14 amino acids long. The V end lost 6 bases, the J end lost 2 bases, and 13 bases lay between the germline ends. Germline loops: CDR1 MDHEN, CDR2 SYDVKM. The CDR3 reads CASSTGGRNYGYTF. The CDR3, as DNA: TGTGCCAGCAGCACGGGAGGGAGAAACTATGGCTACACCTTC.

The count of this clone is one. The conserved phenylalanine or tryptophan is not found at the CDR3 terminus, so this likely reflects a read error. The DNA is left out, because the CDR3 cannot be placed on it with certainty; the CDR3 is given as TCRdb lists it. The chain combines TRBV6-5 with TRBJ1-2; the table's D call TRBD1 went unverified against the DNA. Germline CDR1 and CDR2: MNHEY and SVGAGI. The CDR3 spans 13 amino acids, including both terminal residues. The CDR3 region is CASSPTQGATPVV.

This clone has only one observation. In DNA, the CDR3 is TGTGCCAGCAGCCCAAGACAGATCGAAGCTTTCTTT. As protein: CASSPRQIEAFF. The chain recombines TRBV7-9 with TRBJ1-1; TRBD1 might be the D (5 bases). The germline V and J ends were trimmed by 5 bases and 8 bases, with 12 bases remaining between them. CDR1 is SEHNR, CDR2 FQNEAQ, per germline (reference sequence). There are 12 residues in the CDR3.

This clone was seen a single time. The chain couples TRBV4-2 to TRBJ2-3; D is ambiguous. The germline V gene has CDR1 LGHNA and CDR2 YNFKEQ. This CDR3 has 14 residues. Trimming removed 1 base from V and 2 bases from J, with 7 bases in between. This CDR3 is CASSQGQDTDTQYF. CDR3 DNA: TGTGCCAGCAGCCAAGGGCAGGACACAGATACGCAGTATTTT.

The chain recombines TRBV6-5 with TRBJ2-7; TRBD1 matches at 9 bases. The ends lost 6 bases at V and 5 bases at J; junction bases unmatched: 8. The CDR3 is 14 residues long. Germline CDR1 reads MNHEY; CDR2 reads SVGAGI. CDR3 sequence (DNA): TGTGCCAGCAGAAAGACAGGGGGGAACGACGAGCAGTACTTC. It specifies CASRKTGGNDEQYF.

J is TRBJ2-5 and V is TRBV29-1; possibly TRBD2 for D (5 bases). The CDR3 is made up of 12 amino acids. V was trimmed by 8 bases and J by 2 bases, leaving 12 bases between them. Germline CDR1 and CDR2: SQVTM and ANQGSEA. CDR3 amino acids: CSWKRVQETQYF. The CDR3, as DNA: TGCAGCTGGAAGAGGGTTCAAGAGACCCAGTACTTC. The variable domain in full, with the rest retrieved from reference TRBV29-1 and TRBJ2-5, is SAVISQKPSRDICQRGTSLTIQCQVDSQVTMMFWYRQQPGQSLTLIATANQGSEATYESGFVIDKFPISRPNLTFSTLTVSNMSPEDSSIYLCSWKRVQETQYFGPGTRLLVL.

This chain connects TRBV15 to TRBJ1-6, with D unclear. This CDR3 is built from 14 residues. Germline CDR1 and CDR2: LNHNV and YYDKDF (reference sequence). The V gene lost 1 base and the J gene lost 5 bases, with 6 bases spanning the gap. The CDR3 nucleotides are TGTGCCACCAGCAGAGGTGTAAATAATTCACCCCTCCACTTT. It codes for CATSRGVNNSPLHF.

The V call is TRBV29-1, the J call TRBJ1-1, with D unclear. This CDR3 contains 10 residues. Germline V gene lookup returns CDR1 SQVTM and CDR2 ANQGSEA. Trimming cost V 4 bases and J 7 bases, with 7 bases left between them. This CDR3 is CSVGHIEAFF. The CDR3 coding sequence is TGCAGCGTTGGACACATTGAAGCTTTCTTT.

CDR3 bases: TGTGCCAGCAGTAAGGGGGACAGTGAAGCTTTCTTT. The encoded protein is CASSKGDSEAFF. This chain connects TRBV2 to TRBJ1-1, with 7 bases that match TRBD1. The V gene's germline CDR1 is SNHLY and CDR2 FYNNEI. This CDR3 has 12 residues. With V trimmed by 5 bases and J by 7 bases, 4 bases remained unmatched.

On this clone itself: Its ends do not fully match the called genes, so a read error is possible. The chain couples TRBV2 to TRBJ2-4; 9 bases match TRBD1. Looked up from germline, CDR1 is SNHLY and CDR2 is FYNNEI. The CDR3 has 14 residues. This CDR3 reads CASSERGTTGTGNF. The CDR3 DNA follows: TGTGCCAGCAGTGAACGGGGGACTACCGGGACAGGGAACTTC.